This T cell receptor (beta chain) is from a study of lymphopenia after photon versus proton radiotherapy. Study results and caveats: Only patients who died were analyzed for survival; proton advantage is unproven.

The table came from immunoSEQ multiplex PCR; TCRdb's copy has only in-frame clones and leaves some out. The profile shows some 40,000 clones, 70% to 90% of them singletons. As concerns this clone: Its target is unknown.

Germline V gene data show CDR1 as SGHAT and CDR2 as FQNNGV. This CDR3 comprises 16 residues. Trimming shortened V by 0 bases and J by 4 bases, and 15 bases separated the two germline ends. The sample here was peripheral blood, taken from a patient treated with proton-based radiotherapy. This sequence originates from a woman between 65 and 79 years old with pancreatic cancer. Some clones in this sample may be carry-over from other donors' samples. The chain combines TRBV11-2 with TRBJ2-5; tentatively, D is TRBD2 (6 bases). The DNA of the CDR3 is TGTGCCAGCAGCTTAGATCTCGGGGGAGATATAGAGACCCAGTACTTC. Protein sequence: CASSLDLGGDIETQYF.